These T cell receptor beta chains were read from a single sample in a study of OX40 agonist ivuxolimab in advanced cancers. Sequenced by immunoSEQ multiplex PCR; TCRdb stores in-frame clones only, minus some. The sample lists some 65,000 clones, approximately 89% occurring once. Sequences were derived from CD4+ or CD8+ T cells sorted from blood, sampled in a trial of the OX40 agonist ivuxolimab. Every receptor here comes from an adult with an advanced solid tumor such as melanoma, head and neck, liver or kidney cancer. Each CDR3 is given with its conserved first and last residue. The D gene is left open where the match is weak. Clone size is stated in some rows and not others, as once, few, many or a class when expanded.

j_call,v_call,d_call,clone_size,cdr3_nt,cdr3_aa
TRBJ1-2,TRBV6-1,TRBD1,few,TGTGCCAGCAGTGAAGCCAGGGGGGGGAACTATGGCTACACCTTC,CASSEARGGNYGYTF
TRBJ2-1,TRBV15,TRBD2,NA,TGTGCCACCAGTACCGGGACTAGCGGGTACTACAATGAGCAGTTCTTC,CATSTGTSGYYNEQFF
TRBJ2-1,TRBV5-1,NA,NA,TGCGCCAGCAGCTTGAGGAGGGGGGACGGACCCAATGAGCAGTTCTTC,CASSLRRGDGPNEQFF
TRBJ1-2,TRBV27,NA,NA,TGTGCCAGCAGGCCTGGGGGTAGGGGTGGTGGCTACACCTTC,CASRPGGRGGGYTF
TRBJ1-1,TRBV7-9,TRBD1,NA,TGTGCCAGCAGCTTACCTCGGACAGGCCCGGCGGGAGCTTTCTTT,CASSLPRTGPAGAFF
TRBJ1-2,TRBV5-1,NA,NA,TGCGCCAGCAGCTTCAGGGGTGACGAGGGCTACACCTTC,CASSFRGDEGYTF
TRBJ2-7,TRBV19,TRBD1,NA,TGTGCCAGTAGCCCTCACCCGGGACAGGCTCTTTACGAGCAGTACTTC,CASSPHPGQALYEQYF
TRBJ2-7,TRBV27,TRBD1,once,TGTGCCAGCAATCCCACCGGGACAGGGGTAGGCGAGCAGTACTTC,CASNPTGTGVGEQYF
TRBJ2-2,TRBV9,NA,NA,TGTGCCAGCAGCGCCCGAGCAAAGCCTAACACCGGGGAGCTGTTTTTT,CASSARAKPNTGELFF
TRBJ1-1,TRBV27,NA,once,TGTGCCAGCAGTTTAGCCGGCACGCACACTGAAGCTTTCTTT,CASSLAGTHTEAFF
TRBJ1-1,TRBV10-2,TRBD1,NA,TGCGCCAGCAGTGAGGGGACAGGGATTGCTGAAGCTTTCTTT,CASSEGTGIAEAFF
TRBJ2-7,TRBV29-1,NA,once,TGCAGCGTTGAAAGCGGGGACAGTAAACCCTACGAGCAGTACTTC,CSVESGDSKPYEQYF
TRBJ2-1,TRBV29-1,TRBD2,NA,TGCAGCGTGGAGGGACTAGCGGGAGGGTACAATGAGCAGTTCTTC,CSVEGLAGGYNEQFF
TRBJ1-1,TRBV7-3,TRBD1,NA,TGTGCCAGCAGCGGCTCAGGGGGCACTGAAGCTTTCTTT,CASSGSGGTEAFF
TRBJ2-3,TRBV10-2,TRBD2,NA,TGCGCCAGCAGTGAGTCCGCGGGAGGACCCGATACGCAGTATTTT,CASSESAGGPDTQYF
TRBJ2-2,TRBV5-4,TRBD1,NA,TGTGCACTACGAGGGGGCGCCGGGGAGCTGTTTTTT,CALRGGAGELFF
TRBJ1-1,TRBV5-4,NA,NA,TGTGCCAGCAGCTTCGGTCTTGAAGCTTTCTTT,CASSFGLEAFF
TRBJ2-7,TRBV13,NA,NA,TGTGCCAGCAGCTTACAGGGCCCCGAGCAGTACTTC,CASSLQGPEQYF
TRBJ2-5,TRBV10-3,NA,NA,TGTGCCATCAGTGTTGAATTACAAGAGACCCAGTACTTC,CAISVELQETQYF
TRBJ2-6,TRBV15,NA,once,TGTGCCACCAGCAGTTACTCTGGGGCCAACGTCCTGACTTTC,CATSSYSGANVLTF
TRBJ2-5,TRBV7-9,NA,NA,TGTGCCAGCAGCTTTGACGAGACCCAGTACTTC,CASSFDETQYF
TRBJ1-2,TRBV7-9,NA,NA,TGTGCCAGCAGCTTACCGGAAAAATATGGCTACACCTTC,CASSLPEKYGYTF
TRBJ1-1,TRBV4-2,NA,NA,TGTGCCAGCAGCCAGCAGTATGACAGGAACACTGAAGCTTTCTTT,CASSQQYDRNTEAFF
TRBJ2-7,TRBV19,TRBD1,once,TGTGCCAGTAGTATAGGTACAGGGGATTTCTACGAGCAGTACTTC,CASSIGTGDFYEQYF
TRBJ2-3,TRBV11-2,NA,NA,TGTGCCAGCCAGGCGACGTGGGGCGTTATAGATACGCAGTATTTT,CASQATWGVIDTQYF
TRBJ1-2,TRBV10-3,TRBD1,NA,TGTGCCATCAGTGACATGGGGACAGGGAGCTATGGCTACACCTTC,CAISDMGTGSYGYTF
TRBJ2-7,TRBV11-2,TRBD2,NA,TGTGCCAGCAGCGACCCCGGGACTAGAGGGTCCTACGAGCAGTACTTC,CASSDPGTRGSYEQYF
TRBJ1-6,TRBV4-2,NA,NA,TGTGCCAGCAGCCAAGAAGCAGAGAGCTCCTATAATTCACCCCTCCACTTT,CASSQEAESSYNSPLHF
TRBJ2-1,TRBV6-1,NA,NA,TGTGCCAGCACTGTTTATTTGAATGAGCAGTTCTTC,CASTVYLNEQFF
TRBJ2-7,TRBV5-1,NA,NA,TGCGCCAGCAGCTTTACCCCCGCCACTTCCTACGAGCAGTACTTC,CASSFTPATSYEQYF
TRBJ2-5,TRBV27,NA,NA,TGTGCCAGCAGCCTTATGGGCGGGGTGTCCCAAGAGACCCAGTACTTC,CASSLMGGVSQETQYF
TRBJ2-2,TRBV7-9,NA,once,TGTGCCAGCAGCTTAGTCGCAAGCACCGGGGAGCTGTTTTTT,CASSLVASTGELFF
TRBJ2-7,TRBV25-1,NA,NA,TGTGCCAGCAGGGTGGGTAGCGAGCAGTACTTC,CASRVGSEQYF
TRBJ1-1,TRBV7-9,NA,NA,TGTGCCAGCAGCTTAGCGCAGGGGACGAACACTGAAGCTTTCTTT,CASSLAQGTNTEAFF
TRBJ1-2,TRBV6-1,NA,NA,TGTGCCAGCAGCCATACAGGAAGCTATGGCTACACCTTC,CASSHTGSYGYTF
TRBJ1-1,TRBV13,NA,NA,TGTGCCAGCAGTAAACAGGACACCAACACTGAAGCTTTCTTT,CASSKQDTNTEAFF
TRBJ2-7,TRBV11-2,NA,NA,TGTGCCAGCAGTTTTGCCTACGGGTCCTACGAGCAGTACTTC,CASSFAYGSYEQYF
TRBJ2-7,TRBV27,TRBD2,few,TGTGCCAGCAGTTTCGGGGCGGGGGGCGAGCAGTACTTC,CASSFGAGGEQYF
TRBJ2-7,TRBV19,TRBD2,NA,TGTGCCAGTAGTATTACTAGCGGGGCCTACGAGCAGTACTTC,CASSITSGAYEQYF
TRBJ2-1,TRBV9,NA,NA,TGTGCCAGCAGTCAATCCTACAATGAGCAGTTCTTC,CASSQSYNEQFF
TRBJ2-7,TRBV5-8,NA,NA,TGTGCCAGCAGCCCCTTTTTACACGAGCAGTACTTC,CASSPFLHEQYF
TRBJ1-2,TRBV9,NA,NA,TGTGCCAGCAGCGCAGGAGGGCAGGCGTTCTATGGCTACACCTTC,CASSAGGQAFYGYTF
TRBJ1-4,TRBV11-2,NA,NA,TGTGCCAGCAGCCTCGGGGAAAAACTGTTTTTT,CASSLGEKLFF
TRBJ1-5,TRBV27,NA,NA,TGTGCCAGCAGTTTATATGGACCCGGACGTCAGCCCCAGCATTTT,CASSLYGPGRQPQHF
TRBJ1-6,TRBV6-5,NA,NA,TGTGCCAGCAGTTACGGAGCTCCCTCACCCCTCCACTTT,CASSYGAPSPLHF
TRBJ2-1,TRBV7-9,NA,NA,TGTGCCAGCAGCTTAGGTACGGGGAACTACAATGAGCAGTTCTTC,CASSLGTGNYNEQFF
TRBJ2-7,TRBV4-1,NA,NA,TGCGCCAGCAGCCAAGATTCTAGGCCCTACGAGCAGTACTTC,CASSQDSRPYEQYF
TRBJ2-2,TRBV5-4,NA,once,TGTGCCAGCAGCCCAGACACCGGGGAGCTGTTTTTT,CASSPDTGELFF
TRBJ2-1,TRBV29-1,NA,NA,TGCAGCGTTACTAGGAGCATCGATGAGCAGTTCTTC,CSVTRSIDEQFF
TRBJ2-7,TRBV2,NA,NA,TGTGCCAGCAGTGGGTATGGGGGTGCCTACGAGCAGTACTTC,CASSGYGGAYEQYF
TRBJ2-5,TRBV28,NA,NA,TGTGCCAGCAGCCTACTCAAAGGGGCGCGAGAGACCCAGTACTTC,CASSLLKGARETQYF
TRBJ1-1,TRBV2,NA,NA,TGTGCCAGCATAGGGGGGACCGAAGCTTTCTTT,CASIGGTEAFF
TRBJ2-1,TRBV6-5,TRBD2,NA,TGTGCCAGCAGTTACTCGCTAGCGGGGGCCGGGCAGTTCTTC,CASSYSLAGAGQFF
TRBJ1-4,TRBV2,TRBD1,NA,TGTGCCAGCAGTCTTTTAATGACAGGGCTTGGTGAAAAACTGTTTTTT,CASSLLMTGLGEKLFF